This T cell receptor beta chain appears in the sequencing data of a study of shared clonotypes between healthy human individuals. With 2 bases removed from V and 8 bases from J, the gap between germline ends came to 12 bases. There are 14 residues in the CDR3. CDR1 and CDR2 from the germline V gene are MNHNY and SVGAGI (reference sequence). The assay was immunoSEQ multiplex PCR, and TCRdb's table has in-frame clones only and misses some. This table has some 2,500,000 clones, just under 95% appearing once. Material for sequencing was naive CD4+ T cells from PBMCs. Subset indicated: CD45RA+ positively selected. The chain couples TRBV6-6 to TRBJ1-4; no definite D call. This TCR was recovered from a man younger than 35 in good health. Some clones in this sample may be carry-over from other donors' samples. CDR3 sequence: CASSYIRGVEKLFF. CDR3 DNA: TGTGCCAGCAGTTACATCCGAGGAGTAGAAAAACTGTTTTTT.